This record concerns one TCR beta chain sequence. This record comes from a study of cytomegalovirus exposure and HLA in healthy donors. Repertoires were generated with immunoSEQ multiplex PCR, while TCRdb's copy carries only in-frame clones and drops some. Among 100,000 or so clones listed, approximately 90% were seen once. The J segment lost 3 bases and the V segment lost 4 bases, leaving 8 bases of the junction unmatched. The CDR3 loop spans 16 amino acids. Germline lookup yields CDR1 MGHRA and CDR2 YSYEKL. The chain uses TRBV4-1 and TRBJ2-2; 7 bases are a match to TRBD1. Sequencing was performed on PBMCs. The source is a woman aged 18-29 years in good health and CMV-seropositive. CDR3 residues: CASSLWTGYDTGELFF. The CDR3 region has the DNA TGCGCCAGCAGCCTCTGGACAGGATACGACACCGGGGAGCTGTTTTTT.